The 14 T cell receptor beta chains below were found in one sample sequenced in a study of vaccination and CD4 T cells after COVID-19. No antigen has been assigned to these receptors. Cultured CD4+ T cell DNA was sequenced using the Oncomine TCR Beta short-read assay. TCRdb processed the PCR reads anew with MiXCR; each CDR3 protein has one entry. This repertoire shows some 14,000 distinct CDR3 sequences, roughly 21% found once; its top ten account for roughly 15%. Treatment denoted: roughly nine-day PBMC culture with coronavirus spike peptide pools or control peptides (ViraFEST assay). The sequencing sample was made of cultured CD4+ T cells from blood. The receptor set was obtained from a human donor with COVID-19.

This chain joins TRBV28 and TRBJ1-6; a weak D match, TRBD1 (5 bases). Germline CDR1 and CDR2: MDHEN and SYDVKM. V lost 3 bases to trimming and J lost 7 bases, with 13 bases between them. The CDR3 totals 15 residues. CDR3 nucleotides: TGTGCCAGCAGTTTTTTGACAGCTAAAAATTCACCCCTCCACTTT. It codes for CASSFLTAKNSPLHF. The full variable domain, in which reference TRBV28 and TRBJ1-6 provide the parts outside the CDR3, is DVKVTQSSRYLVKRTGEKVFLECVQDMDHENMFWYRQDPGLGLRLIYFSYDVKMKEKGDIPEGYSVSREKKERFSLILESASTNQTSMYLCASSFLTAKNSPLHFGNGTRLTVT.

This clonotype was seen a few times. The chain is built from TRBV20-1 and TRBJ2-1; TRBD2 matches at 11 bases. The CDR3 consists of 16 residues. The junction had 2 bases not matched to a gene; V was cut back by 0 bases and J by 1 base. The V gene's germline CDR1 is DFQATT and CDR2 SNEGSKA (reference sequence). The CDR3 here is CSARDRLAGSYNEQFF. The CDR3 DNA reads as TGCAGTGCTAGAGATCGACTAGCGGGATCCTACAATGAGCAGTTCTTC.

The chain joins TRBV6-1 to TRBJ2-7; tentatively, D is TRBD2 (6 bases). The CDR3 totals 14 residues. V gave up 5 bases and J gave up 4 bases, with 15 bases separating them. Germline lookup yields CDR1 MNHNS and CDR2 SASEGT. CDR3 DNA sequence: TGTGCCAGCAGTCGAGCTGGGACTTCTTACGAGCAGTACTTC. It codes for CASSRAGTSYEQYF.

The table lists this clonotype with a few counts. This chain connects TRBV2 to TRBJ2-5; 14 bases agree with TRBD2. The CDR3 sequence is 14 residues long. Trimming removed 8 bases from V and 4 bases from J; junction bases left unmatched: 3. The V gene's germline CDR1 is SNHLY and CDR2 FYNNEI. The CDR3, as DNA: TGTGCCAGCGTGACTAGCGGGGGGGGAGAGACCCAGTACTTC. Translation: CASVTSGGGETQYF.

By share, this clonotype ranks as medium-sized (0.01 to 0.1%). V usage is TRBV7-2 and J usage is TRBJ2-3; D is possibly TRBD2 (5 bases). Germline CDR1 and CDR2: SGHTA and FQGNSA. The V end lost 1 base, the J end lost 3 bases, and 14 bases lay between the germline ends. This CDR3 spans 16 amino acids. Here the CDR3 reads CASSLGPLAGTDTQYF. The CDR3 coding sequence is TGTGCCAGCAGCTTAGGCCCTCTAGCTGGGACAGATACGCAGTATTTT.

A single count supports this clonotype. The V and J genes are TRBV6-5 and TRBJ2-5, with TRBD1 matching 9 bases. The germline gives CDR1 MNHEY, CDR2 SVGAGI. This CDR3 has 13 residues. Trimming took 2 bases from V and 5 from J; bases not matched to a gene: 0. CDR3 in DNA: TGTGCCAGCAGTTACGGACAGGGGGAGACCCAGTACTTC. This codes for CASSYGQGETQYF.

This clonotype is medium-sized in the sample. The genes are TRBV2 and TRBJ1-5; 9 positions agree with TRBD1. After removal of 5 bases from V and 1 base from J, the junction contained 6 bases not matched to a gene. Germline V gene data show CDR1 as SNHLY and CDR2 as FYNNEI. CDR3 length: 16 amino acids. Here the CDR3 reads CASSRTGAVSNQPQHF. CDR3 DNA sequence: TGTGCCAGCAGTCGGACAGGGGCGGTCAGCAATCAGCCCCAGCATTTT.

This clonotype occurred a few times. V is TRBV6-1 and J is TRBJ1-3; the D is unclear. The CDR3 consists of 16 residues. Germline lookup yields CDR1 MNHNS and CDR2 SASEGT. The ends were cut back, 0 bases at V and 0 bases at J, with 9 bases in the middle. The CDR3 DNA is TGTGCCAGCAGTGAAGCTTGGACTGTCTCTGGAAACACCATATATTTT. It codes for CASSEAWTVSGNTIYF.

The sample holds a few counts of this clonotype. The chain recombines TRBV6-1 with TRBJ2-4; D not certain. Trimming left V 2 bases short and J 6 bases short, with 5 bases between. The V gene's germline CDR1 is MNHNS and CDR2 SASEGT. This CDR3 has 12 residues. The CDR3 DNA reads as TGTGCCAGCAGTGAAAACGGAAACATTCAGTACTTC. Amino acid sequence: CASSENGNIQYF.

The chain couples TRBV9 to TRBJ1-5, with a weak D call TRBD1 (6 bases). CDR1 and CDR2 from the germline V gene are SGDLS and YYNGEE. The CDR3 has 14 residues. V lost 0 bases to trimming and J lost 6 bases, with 10 bases between them. Here the CDR3 reads CASSVGRGVQPQHF. The CDR3 DNA is TGTGCCAGCAGCGTAGGTAGGGGGGTTCAGCCCCAGCATTTT.

This clonotype appeared a few times. This chain links TRBV7-2 with TRBJ2-3, with 12 bases that match TRBD2. Germline CDR1 and CDR2: SGHTA and FQGNSA. The V and J ends lost 5 bases and 5 bases, in that order; junction bases with no gene match: 8. This CDR3 contains 16 residues. The DNA for the CDR3 is TGTGCCAGCAGCCTGGGGACTAGCGGGCGCAGAGATACGCAGTATTTT. Translating it yields CASSLGTSGRRDTQYF. The complete variable domain, with remaining parts taken from reference TRBV7-2 and TRBJ2-3, reads GAGVSQSPSNKVTEKGKDVELRCDPISGHTALYWYRQSLGQGLEFLIYFQGNSAPDKSGLPSDRFSAERTGGSVSTLTIQRTQQEDSAVYLCASSLGTSGRRDTQYFGPGTRLTVL.

This clonotype came up a few times. J is TRBJ1-6 and V is TRBV6-2 or TRBV6-3; D is perhaps TRBD1 (5 bases). Germline-derived CDR1 and CDR2 are MNHEY and SVGEGT. Trimming cost V 6 bases and J 0 bases, with 15 bases left between them. The CDR3 totals 17 residues. CDR3 region: CASSLARGLSYNSPLHF. CDR3 DNA: TGTGCCAGCAGCCTCGCCCGGGGCCTCTCCTATAATTCACCCCTCCACTTT.

The V gene is TRBV6-4, the J gene TRBJ2-4; D not certain. The CDR3 runs 14 residues. Germline V gene lookup returns CDR1 MRHNA and CDR2 SNTAGT. V was trimmed by 7 bases and J by 14 bases, leaving 24 bases between them. The CDR3 protein is CASMPWIRAKGKYF. The CDR3 bases are TGTGCCAGCATGCCCTGGATTCGGGCTAAGGGTAAGTACTTC.

The chain couples TRBV20-1 to TRBJ1-6, with 11 bases fitting TRBD1. The CDR3 loop spans 16 amino acids. Looked up from germline, CDR1 is DFQATT and CDR2 is SNEGSKA (reference sequence). This CDR3 reads CSGQDRGQGRNSPLHF. The CDR3 DNA reads TGCAGCGGCCAGGACAGGGGGCAGGGAAGGAATTCACCCCTCCACTTT.